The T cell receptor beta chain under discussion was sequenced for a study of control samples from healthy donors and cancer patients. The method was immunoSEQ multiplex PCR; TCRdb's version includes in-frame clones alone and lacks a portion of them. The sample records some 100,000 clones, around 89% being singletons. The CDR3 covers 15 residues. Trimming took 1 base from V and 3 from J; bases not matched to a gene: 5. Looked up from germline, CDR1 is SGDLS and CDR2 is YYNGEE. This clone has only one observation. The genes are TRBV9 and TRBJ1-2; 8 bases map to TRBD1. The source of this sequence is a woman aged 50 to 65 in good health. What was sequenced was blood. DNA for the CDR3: TGTGCCAGCAGCGTAACCCCAGGGGGCTACTATGGCTACACCTTC. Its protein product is CASSVTPGGYYGYTF.